These T cell receptor beta chains were read from a single sample in a study of PD-1 blockade in mismatch repair-deficient tumors. Produced via immunoSEQ multiplex PCR; TCRdb's table is partial and in-frame only. The sample records some 120,000 clones, 86% being singletons. This material consisted of peripheral blood, taken 44 weeks after starting pembrolizumab. Every receptor here comes from an adult with mismatch repair-deficient cancer. Both conserved end residues are part of each CDR3. A D gene is named only where the DNA matches it firmly. The listing skips clone size in some rows; elsewhere it reads once, few, many or a size class.

v_gene	abundance	j_gene	d_gene	len	CDR3nt	CDR3aa
TRBV12-5	NA	TRBJ2-1	NA	17	TGTGCTAGTGGTTTGGTAAATTTCTGGACAGAATACAATGAGCAGTTCTTC	CASGLVNFWTEYNEQFF
TRBV2	NA	TRBJ2-3	NA	15	TGTGCCAGCAAGGGGGGAGGGGGGTGGACAGATACGCAGTATTTT	CASKGGGGWTDTQYF
TRBV7-2	NA	TRBJ2-3	TRBD2	16	TGTGCCAGCAGCTTAGGGAGCGGGAGAGTCCCAGATACGCAGTATTTT	CASSLGSGRVPDTQYF
TRBV5-1	once	TRBJ2-1	NA	14	TGCGCCAGCAGCCCCGGTGCAGTCGACAATGAGCAGTTCTTC	CASSPGAVDNEQFF
TRBV2	NA	TRBJ2-5	TRBD1	14	TGTGCCAGCAGTAGGACAGGGCCCCAAGAGACCCAGTACTTC	CASSRTGPQETQYF
TRBV10-3	NA	TRBJ1-2	TRBD1	16	TGTGCCATCAGTCCCAAGGACAGGGGGATAATAAATGGCTACACCTTC	CAISPKDRGIINGYTF
TRBV21-1	NA	TRBJ2-5	NA	12	TGTGCCAGCAGGGCCCGCCAAGAGACCCAGTACTTC	CASRARQETQYF
TRBV4-2	NA	TRBJ2-7	NA	15	TGTGCCAGCAGCCAAGGAGAGCTAGCAGTCTACGAGCAGTACTTC	CASSQGELAVYEQYF
TRBV6-5	NA	TRBJ2-3	NA	14	TGTGCCAGCAGTTACAGGCGGGACACAGATACGCAGTATTTT	CASSYRRDTDTQYF
TRBV7-6	NA	TRBJ2-7	NA	14	TGTGCCAGCAGTCCCCAGACTAGAGGGGACGAGCAGTACTTC	CASSPQTRGDEQYF
TRBV30	NA	TRBJ2-3	NA	11	TGTGCCTGGAGGTTTGCAGATACGCAGTATTTT	CAWRFADTQYF
TRBV2	NA	TRBJ2-3	TRBD2	16	TGTGCCAGCGGAACTCCTTGGCGGGAGCCTGCAGATACGCAGTATTTT	CASGTPWREPADTQYF
TRBV10-2	NA	TRBJ1-5	NA	15	TGCGCCAGCAGTGATCGCGGACGGGACAATCAGCCCCAGCATTTT	CASSDRGRDNQPQHF
TRBV29-1	NA	TRBJ1-2	TRBD1	14	TGCAGCGTTGAGGGACAGGGGGCTTCGGATGGCTACACCTTC	CSVEGQGASDGYTF
TRBV6-5	NA	TRBJ2-7	TRBD1	12	TGTGCCAGCAGGCAGCCAGGGGGCGAGCAGTACTTC	CASRQPGGEQYF
TRBV29-1	NA	TRBJ2-1	NA	11	TGCAGCGCCTGGGAGTACAATGAGCAGTTCTTC	CSAWEYNEQFF
TRBV5-1	NA	TRBJ2-1	NA	13	TGCGCCAGCAGCTTGCAGGGGATAAGTGAGCAGTTCTTC	CASSLQGISEQFF
TRBV7-9	NA	TRBJ2-3	TRBD2	16	TGTGCCAGCAGCTTAGTTCGACTAGCGGCAACAGATACGCAGTATTTT	CASSLVRLAATDTQYF
TRBV7-2	NA	TRBJ2-7	NA	17	TGTGCCAGCAGCTTAATTCCGGGGCTCACCGCGAGGTACGAGCAGTACTTC	CASSLIPGLTARYEQYF
TRBV19	NA	TRBJ2-7	NA	13	TGTGCCAGTAGTAAGGGCAGGGTGGGCGAGCAGTACTTC	CASSKGRVGEQYF
TRBV6-1	NA	TRBJ2-7	NA	15	TGTGCCAGCAGTGAATTTGGGACCGAACCCTACGAGCAGTACTTC	CASSEFGTEPYEQYF
TRBV1	NA	TRBJ2-7	NA	18	TGCACCAGCAGCTCCCTCGGGACTAGCGAGAGAGGCTCCTACGAGCAGTACTTC	CTSSSLGTSERGSYEQYF
TRBV11-2	once	TRBJ2-2	NA	17	TGTGCCAGCAGCTTCTACTGGACGGCCGCGAACACCGGGGAGCTGTTTTTT	CASSFYWTAANTGELFF
TRBV19	NA	TRBJ2-2	NA	15	TGTGCCAGTAGCTCCCGGGACATCAACACCGGGGAGCTGTTTTTT	CASSSRDINTGELFF
TRBV6-5	few	TRBJ2-5	TRBD2	11	TGTGCCAGCAGCCGCGGGGGGACCCAGTACTTC	CASSRGGTQYF
TRBV18	few	TRBJ2-5	TRBD1	19	TGTGCCAGCTCACCACCTCGCGGAAGGGACAGGGATGCCCAAGAGACCCAGTACTTC	CASSPPRGRDRDAQETQYF
TRBV10-3	NA	TRBJ1-4	NA	15	TGTGCCATCGGAAACACCGGGACCGTAAATGAAAAACTGTTTTTT	CAIGNTGTVNEKLFF
TRBV20-1	NA	TRBJ1-5	NA	10	TGCAGTGCTAGTAGTCAGCCCCAGCATTTT	CSASSQPQHF
TRBV7-8	NA	TRBJ2-7	NA	16	TGTGCCAGCAGCTTCGACCGGGATGGAGGCTCCTACGAGCAGTACTTC	CASSFDRDGGSYEQYF
TRBV9	NA	TRBJ2-3	TRBD1	14	TGTGCCAGCAGCGGGGGACAGGCCACAGATACGCAGTATTTT	CASSGGQATDTQYF
TRBV29-1	NA	TRBJ1-2	TRBD1	12	TGCAGCGTTGAACAGACAGGGATTGGCTACACCTTC	CSVEQTGIGYTF
TRBV30	NA	TRBJ1-4	NA	13	TGTGCCTGGAGTATCGGGGTCAATGAAAAACTGTTTTTT	CAWSIGVNEKLFF
TRBV5-8	NA	TRBJ1-5	NA	15	TGTGCCAGCGCGCGGGCTCCGGCCTCCGGGCAGCCCCAGCATTTT	CASARAPASGQPQHF